This TCR beta chain appears in the sequencing data of a study of blood T cell repertoires in COVID-19. Study background: Acute and convalescent COVID-19 samples came from the United States, Italy and Spain.

The CDR3 length is 18 residues. Original analysis: Estimation of nucleated cell counts was performed using reference gene primer amplification. Repertoires were generated with immunoSEQ multiplex PCR, while TCRdb's copy carries only in-frame clones and drops some. V, J and clone size are those of that table, while D and trimming were read from the DNA. The data show fewer than 250,000 clones, less than 90% seen once. The source is a man aged 40-49 years with acute or convalescent COVID-19. The sample consisted of peripheral blood. The chain employs TRBV21-1 and TRBJ1-4; the table's D call, TRBD1, has no DNA check behind it. TRBV21-1 has pseudogene status. The CDR3 coding sequence is TGTGCCAGCAGCAAAAAGCCGCAAACGACAGGGGGCTGGGAAAAACTGTTTTTT. Protein: CASSKKPQTTGGWEKLFF.